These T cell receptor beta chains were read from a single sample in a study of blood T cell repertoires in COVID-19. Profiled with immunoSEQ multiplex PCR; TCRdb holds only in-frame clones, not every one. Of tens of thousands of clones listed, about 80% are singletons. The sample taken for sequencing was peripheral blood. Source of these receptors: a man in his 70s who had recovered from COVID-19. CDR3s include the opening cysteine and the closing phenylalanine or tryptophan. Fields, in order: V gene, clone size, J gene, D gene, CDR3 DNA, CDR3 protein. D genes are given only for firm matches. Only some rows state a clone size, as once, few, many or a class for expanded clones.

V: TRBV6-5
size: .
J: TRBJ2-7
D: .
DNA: TGTGCCAGCAGTTTTAGAACAGGTGCATCTACCTACGAGCAGTACTTC
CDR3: CASSFRTGASTYEQYF

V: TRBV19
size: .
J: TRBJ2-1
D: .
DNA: TGTGCCAGTAGTCCGACTATATCAAACCATGAGCAGTTCTTC
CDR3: CASSPTISNHEQFF

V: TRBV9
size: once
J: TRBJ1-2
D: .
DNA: TGTGCCAGCAGCCCAAAGACCGGCCAGGGTGGCTACACCTTC
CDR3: CASSPKTGQGGYTF

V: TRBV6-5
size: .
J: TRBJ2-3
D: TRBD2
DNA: TGTGCCTCCGCGGGGGGTTCAGATACGCAGTATTTT
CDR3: CASAGGSDTQYF

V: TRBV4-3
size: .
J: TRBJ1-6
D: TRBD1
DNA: TGCGCCAGCAGCCACGATGCCGGGACAGATCATAATTCACCCCTCCACTTT
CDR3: CASSHDAGTDHNSPLHF

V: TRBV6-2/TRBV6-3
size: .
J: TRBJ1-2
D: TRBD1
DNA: TGTGCCAGCAGTCTCGCCATAGCAGGGGGCCCCTTCCGTGGCTACACCTTC
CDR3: CASSLAIAGGPFRGYTF

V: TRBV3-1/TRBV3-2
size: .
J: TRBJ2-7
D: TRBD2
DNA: TGTGCCAGCAGCCAAGATCAGCTAGCGGGGGGGAGGTCCTACGAGCAGTACTTC
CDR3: CASSQDQLAGGRSYEQYF

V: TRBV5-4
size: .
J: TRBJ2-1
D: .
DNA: TGTGCCAGCAGCGGAAGCGGAAGCTCCTACAATGAGCAGTTCTTC
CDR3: CASSGSGSSYNEQFF

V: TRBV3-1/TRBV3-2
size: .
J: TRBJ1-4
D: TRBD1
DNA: TGTGCCAGCAGCCAGGCGACAGGGGTTGAAAAACTGTTTTTT
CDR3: CASSQATGVEKLFF

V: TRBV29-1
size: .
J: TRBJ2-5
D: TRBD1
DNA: TGCAGCGTCCAAGGACAGGGGGGAAAGACCCAGTACTTC
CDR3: CSVQGQGGKTQYF

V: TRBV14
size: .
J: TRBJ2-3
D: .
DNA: TGTGCCAGCAGCCAACACGGGTTATCCACAGATACGCAGTATTTT
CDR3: CASSQHGLSTDTQYF

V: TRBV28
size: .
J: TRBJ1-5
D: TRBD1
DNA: TGTGCCAGCAGTTCCCGACAGGGACCGGTCCGCAATCAGCCCCAGCATTTT
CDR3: CASSSRQGPVRNQPQHF

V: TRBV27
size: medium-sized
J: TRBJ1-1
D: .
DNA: TGTGCCAGCAGCCCAACCCACTTGAACACTGAAGCTTTCTTT
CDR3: CASSPTHLNTEAFF

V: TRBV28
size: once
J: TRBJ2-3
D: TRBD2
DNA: TGTGCCAGCAGTTTCGAGCGGGACCACACAGATACGCAGTATTTT
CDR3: CASSFERDHTDTQYF

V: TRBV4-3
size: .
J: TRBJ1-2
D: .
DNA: TGCGCCAGCAGCCAGAGTACCACCCTTGGCTATGGCTACACCTTC
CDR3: CASSQSTTLGYGYTF

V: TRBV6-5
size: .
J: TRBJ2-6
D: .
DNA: TGTGCCAGCATGGGGAGCTCTGGGGCCAACGTCCTGACTTTC
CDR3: CASMGSSGANVLTF

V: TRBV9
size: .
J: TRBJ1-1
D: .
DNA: TGTGCCAGCAGCGTAGCTACCGAACGGGACTGGCGGCAGGTAGCTTTCTTT
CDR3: CASSVATERDWRQVAFF

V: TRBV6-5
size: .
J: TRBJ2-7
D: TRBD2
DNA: TGTGCCAGCAGTTACTCTCGCGGGAGTTCCTACGAGCAGTACTTC
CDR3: CASSYSRGSSYEQYF

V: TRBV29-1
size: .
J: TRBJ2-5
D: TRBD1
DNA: TGCAGCGTTGTTAGGGGGGGGACAGGGATCGAGACCCAGTACTTC
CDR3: CSVVRGGTGIETQYF

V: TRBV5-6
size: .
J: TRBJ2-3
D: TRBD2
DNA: TGTGCCAGCAGCTCCCTAGCGGGAGGATCCCCAGATACGCAGTATTTT
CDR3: CASSSLAGGSPDTQYF

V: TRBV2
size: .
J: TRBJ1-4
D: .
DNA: TGTGCCAGCAGTGAGCTTCTAGAAAAACTGTTTTTT
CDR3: CASSELLEKLFF

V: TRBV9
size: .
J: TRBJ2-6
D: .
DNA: TGTGCCAGCAGCGTTCGCTCTGGGGCCAACGTCCTGACTTTC
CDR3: CASSVRSGANVLTF

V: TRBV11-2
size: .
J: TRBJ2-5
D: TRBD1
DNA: TGTGCCAGCAGCTACACCGGGACAGGGGGCCCAGGGGAGACCCAGTACTTC
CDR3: CASSYTGTGGPGETQYF

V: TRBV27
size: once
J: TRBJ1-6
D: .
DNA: TGTGCCAGCAGTCAATACCTCGGGACTACTAATTCACCCCTCCACTTT
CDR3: CASSQYLGTTNSPLHF

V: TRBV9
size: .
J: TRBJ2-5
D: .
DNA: TGTGCCAGCAGCGTAGGGACAGTGCAGGAGACCCAGTACTTC
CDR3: CASSVGTVQETQYF

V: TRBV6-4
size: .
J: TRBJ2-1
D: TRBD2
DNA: TGTGCCAGCAGTGGGACAGCGGGAGGGCAGGGTGAGCAGTTCTTC
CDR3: CASSGTAGGQGEQFF

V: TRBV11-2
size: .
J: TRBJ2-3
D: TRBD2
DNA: TGTGCCAGCAGACCTCTAGCGGGGGCGGGGGGTACGCAGTATTTT
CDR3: CASRPLAGAGGTQYF

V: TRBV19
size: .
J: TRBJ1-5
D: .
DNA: TGTGCCAGTAGTATAGATCAGGTCGGCGGGAATCAGCCCCAGCATTTT
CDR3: CASSIDQVGGNQPQHF